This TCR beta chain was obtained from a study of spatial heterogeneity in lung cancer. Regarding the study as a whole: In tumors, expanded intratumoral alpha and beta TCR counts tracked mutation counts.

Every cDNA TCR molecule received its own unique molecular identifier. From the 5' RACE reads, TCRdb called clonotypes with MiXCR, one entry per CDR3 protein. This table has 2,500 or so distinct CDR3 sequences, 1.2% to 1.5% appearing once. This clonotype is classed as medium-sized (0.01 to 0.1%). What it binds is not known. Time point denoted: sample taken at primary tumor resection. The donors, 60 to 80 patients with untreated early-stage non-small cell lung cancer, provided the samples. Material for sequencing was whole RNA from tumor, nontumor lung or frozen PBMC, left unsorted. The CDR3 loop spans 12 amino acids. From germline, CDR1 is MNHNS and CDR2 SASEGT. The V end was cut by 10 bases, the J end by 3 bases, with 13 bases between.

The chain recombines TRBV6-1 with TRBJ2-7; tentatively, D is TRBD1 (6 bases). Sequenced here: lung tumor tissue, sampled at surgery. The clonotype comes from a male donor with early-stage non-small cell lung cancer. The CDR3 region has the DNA TGTGCCACAGGGGCATCTCTCTACGAGCAGTACGTC. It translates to CATGASLYEQYV.